The rows below give T cell receptor beta chains drawn from one sample of a study of Graves' ophthalmopathy and Graves' hyperthyroidism. A single record per CDR3 protein comes from TCRdb applying MiXCR to the multiplex PCR reads. The repertoire has a few hundred thousand distinct CDR3 sequences, approximately 15% of them found once; the top ten carry roughly 7%. The sequencing sample was made of peripheral blood. These receptors all come from a woman younger than 35 with stable Graves' hyperthyroidism. CDR3s include the opening cysteine and the closing phenylalanine or tryptophan. Each record gives: CDR3 protein, CDR3 DNA, clone size, J gene, D gene, V gene. D genes are given only for firm matches. A clone size is listed for some rows: how often the clone was seen (once, few, many), or a class if it is expanded.

CASSTPPFLTGDRGRGTEAFF,TGTGCCAGTAGTACCCCACCATTCTTGACGGGAGACCGGGGTCGAGGCACTGAAGCTTTCTTT,many,TRBJ1-1,NA,TRBV19
CATSDSGTFTENTIYF,TGTGCCACCAGTGATTCCGGGACCTTTACTGAAAACACCATATATTTT,many,TRBJ1-3,NA,TRBV24-1
CASSLAHQPQHF,TGTGCCAGCAGCTTAGCCCATCAGCCCCAGCATTTT,NA,TRBJ1-5,NA,TRBV7-2
CASSYAYMAGTYEQYF,TGTGCCAGCAGTTACGCGTATATGGCGGGTACCTACGAGCAGTACTTC,few,TRBJ2-7,NA,TRBV6-5
CASSPTGHQPQHF,TGTGCCAGCAGCCCTACTGGACATCAGCCCCAGCATTTT,many,TRBJ1-5,NA,TRBV11-2
CASRLNMNTEAFF,TGTGCCAGCAGGCTAAACATGAACACTGAAGCTTTCTTT,many,TRBJ1-1,NA,TRBV12-3/TRBV12-4
CASGAQTSGSGQETQYF,TGTGCTAGTGGTGCACAGACTAGCGGGAGTGGCCAAGAGACCCAGTACTTC,NA,TRBJ2-5,TRBD2,TRBV12-5
CATSREVTFPGTIRSYNSPLHF,TGTGCCACCAGCAGAGAAGTGACCTTCCCCGGGACCATCAGGTCCTATAATTCACCCCTCCACTTT,many,TRBJ1-6,NA,TRBV15
CASSFPGGAFYEQYF,TGTGCCAGCAGTTTTCCGGGGGGCGCGTTCTACGAGCAGTACTTC,NA,TRBJ2-7,NA,TRBV12-3/TRBV12-4
CATRDRGPGTEAFF,TGTGCCACCAGGGACAGGGGGCCTGGCACTGAAGCTTTCTTT,many,TRBJ1-1,TRBD1,TRBV24-1
CASSLGWGQETQYF,TGTGCCAGCAGCTTGGGGTGGGGGCAAGAGACCCAGTACTTC,many,TRBJ2-5,NA,TRBV11-2